This T cell receptor (beta chain) stems from a study of beta chain features in type 1 diabetes. Overall study: Sorted cells numbering some 110 million were examined across all samples.

Sequencing targeted expressed TCRB transcripts, as all isolated RNA had been reverse transcribed. An average roughly 3.6 million reads came from naive, central memory and regulatory T cell samples. This table comes from immunoSEQ multiplex PCR, and its TCRdb copy is limited to in-frame clones, with some not included. The sample comprises hundreds of thousands of clones, 10% to 15% of which are singletons, and 0.017% rests with the top ten. Blood was drawn once from each donor into heparinised tubes. The draws averaged around 120 mL. Trimming removed 0 bases at V and 5 bases at J, with 7 bases between. Germline-derived CDR1 and CDR2 are SGHAT and FQNNGV. The CDR3 has 13 amino acids.

The genes are TRBV11-2 and TRBJ1-1; D uncertain. The specimen sequenced was naive CD4+ T cells from blood. The receptor comes from a young man in good health. The CDR3 loop is CASSLDASTEAFF. For the CDR3, the DNA is TGTGCCAGCAGCTTAGATGCCAGTACTGAAGCTTTCTTT. The variable domain in full, with the rest retrieved from reference TRBV11-2 and TRBJ1-1, is EAGVAQSPRYKIIEKRQSVAFWCNPISGHATLYWYQQILGQGPKLLIQFQNNGVVDDSQLPKDRFSAERLKGVDSTLKIQPAKLEDSAVYLCASSLDASTEAFFGQGTRLTVV.